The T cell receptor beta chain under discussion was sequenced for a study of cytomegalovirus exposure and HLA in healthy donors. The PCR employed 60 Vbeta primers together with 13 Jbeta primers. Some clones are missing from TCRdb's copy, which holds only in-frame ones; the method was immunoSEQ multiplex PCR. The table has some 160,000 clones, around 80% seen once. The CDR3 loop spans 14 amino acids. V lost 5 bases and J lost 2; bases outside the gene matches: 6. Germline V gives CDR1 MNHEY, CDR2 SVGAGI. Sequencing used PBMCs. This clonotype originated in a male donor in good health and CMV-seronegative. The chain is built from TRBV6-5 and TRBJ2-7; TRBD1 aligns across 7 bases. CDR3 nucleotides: TGTGCCAGCAGTCGCGAACAGGGGCCCTACGAGCAGTACTTC. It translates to CASSREQGPYEQYF.